This T cell receptor (beta chain) was sequenced in a study of control samples from healthy donors and cancer patients. V lost 1 base, J lost 7 bases, and 12 bases lay in between. Germline values: CDR1 SGDLS, CDR2 YYNGEE. The CDR3 has 14 amino acids. Sequenced by immunoSEQ multiplex PCR; TCRdb stores in-frame clones only, minus some. Of 2,500 to 3,500 clones in the sample, around 94% were seen once. The sample was PBMCs. This chain links TRBV9 with TRBJ2-1; possibly TRBD1 or TRBD2 for D (7 bases each). The sequence derives from a man between 65 and 85 years old with lung cancer. The CDR3 bases are TGTGCCAGCAGCGTAACGCAGGGGGGGAATGAGCAGTTCTTC. This codes for CASSVTQGGNEQFF.